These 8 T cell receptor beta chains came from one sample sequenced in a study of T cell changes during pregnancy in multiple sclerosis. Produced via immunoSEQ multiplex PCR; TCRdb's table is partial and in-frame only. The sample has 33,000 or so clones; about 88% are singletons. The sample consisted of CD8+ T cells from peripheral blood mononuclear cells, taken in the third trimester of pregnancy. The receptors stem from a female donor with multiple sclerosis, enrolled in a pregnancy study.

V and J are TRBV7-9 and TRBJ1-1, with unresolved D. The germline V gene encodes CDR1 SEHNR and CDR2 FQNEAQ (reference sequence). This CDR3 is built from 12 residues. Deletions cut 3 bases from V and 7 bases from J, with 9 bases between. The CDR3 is CASSFGTVEAFF. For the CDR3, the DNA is TGTGCCAGCAGCTTTGGTACAGTTGAAGCTTTCTTT. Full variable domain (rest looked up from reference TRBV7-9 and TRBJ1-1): DTGVSQNPRHKITKRGQNVTFRCDPISEHNRLYWYRQTLGQGPEFLTYFQNEAQLEKSRLLSDRFSAERPKGSFSTLEIQRTEQGDSAMYLCASSFGTVEAFFGQGTRLTVV.

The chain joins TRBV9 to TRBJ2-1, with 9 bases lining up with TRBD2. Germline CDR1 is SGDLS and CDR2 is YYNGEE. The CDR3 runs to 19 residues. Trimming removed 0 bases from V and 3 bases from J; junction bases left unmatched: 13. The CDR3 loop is CASSVDLRGGPSGYNEQFF. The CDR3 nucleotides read TGTGCCAGCAGCGTAGATCTGCGGGGGGGCCCGTCGGGCTACAATGAGCAGTTCTTC.

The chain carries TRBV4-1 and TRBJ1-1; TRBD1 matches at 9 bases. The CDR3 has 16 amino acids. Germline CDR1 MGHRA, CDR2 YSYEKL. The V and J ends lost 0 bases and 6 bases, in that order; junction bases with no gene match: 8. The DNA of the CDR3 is TGCGCCAGCAGCCAAGAGTTCCGGGACAGGGTCCCTGAAGCTTTCTTT. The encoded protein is CASSQEFRDRVPEAFF.

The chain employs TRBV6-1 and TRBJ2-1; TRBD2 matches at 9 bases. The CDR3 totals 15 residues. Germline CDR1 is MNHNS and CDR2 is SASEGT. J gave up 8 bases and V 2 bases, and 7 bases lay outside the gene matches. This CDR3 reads CASSENSGSIYEQFF. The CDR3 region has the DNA TGTGCCAGCAGTGAAAATAGCGGGAGTATATATGAGCAGTTCTTC.

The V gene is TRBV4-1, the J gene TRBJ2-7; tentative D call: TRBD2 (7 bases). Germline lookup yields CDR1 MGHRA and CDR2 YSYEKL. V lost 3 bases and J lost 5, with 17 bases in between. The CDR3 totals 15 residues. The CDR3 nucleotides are TGCGCCAGCAGCCACGCCGGGACACGGGGGGACGAGCAGTACTTC. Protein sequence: CASSHAGTRGDEQYF.

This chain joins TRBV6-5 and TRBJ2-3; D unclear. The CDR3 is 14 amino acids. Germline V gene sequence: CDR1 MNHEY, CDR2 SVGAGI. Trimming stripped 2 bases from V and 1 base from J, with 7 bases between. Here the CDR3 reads CASSYVEGTDTQYF. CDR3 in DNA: TGTGCCAGCAGTTACGTTGAGGGCACAGATACGCAGTATTTT.

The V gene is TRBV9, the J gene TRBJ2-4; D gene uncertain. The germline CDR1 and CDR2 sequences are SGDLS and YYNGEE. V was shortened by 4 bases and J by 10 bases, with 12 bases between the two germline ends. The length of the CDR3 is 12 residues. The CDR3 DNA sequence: TGTGCCAGCAGCCCGGCCCGCGGAATTCAGTACTTC. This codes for CASSPARGIQYF. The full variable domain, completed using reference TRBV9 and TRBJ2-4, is DSGVTQTPKHLITATGQRVTLRCSPRSGDLSVYWYQQSLDQGLQFLIQYYNGEERAKGNILERFSAQQFPDLHSELNLSSLELGDSALYFCASSPARGIQYFGAGTRLSVL.

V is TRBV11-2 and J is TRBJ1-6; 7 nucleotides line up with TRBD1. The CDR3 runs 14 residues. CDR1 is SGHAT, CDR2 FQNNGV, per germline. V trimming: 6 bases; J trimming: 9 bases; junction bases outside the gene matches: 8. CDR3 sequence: CASSYRTGGSPLHF. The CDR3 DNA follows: TGTGCCAGCAGTTATCGGACAGGCGGTTCACCCCTCCACTTT. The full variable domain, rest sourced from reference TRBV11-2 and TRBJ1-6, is EAGVAQSPRYKIIEKRQSVAFWCNPISGHATLYWYQQILGQGPKLLIQFQNNGVVDDSQLPKDRFSAERLKGVDSTLKIQPAKLEDSAVYLCASSYRTGGSPLHFGNGTRLTVT.